The present T cell receptor (beta chain) was sequenced within a study of T cells in Graves' hyperthyroidism and ophthalmopathy. This clonotype was counted many times. What was amplified from RNA transcripts were TCR beta CDR3 regions. The study used the HTBI primer set for a first-round RT-PCR of the TCR CDR3. TCRdb recomputed calls from the multiplex PCR reads with MiXCR, one row per CDR3 protein. The profile shows hundreds of thousands of distinct CDR3 sequences, approximately 13% of them singletons. The TCR was taken from a woman younger than 45 with Graves' hyperthyroidism that later progressed to Graves' ophthalmopathy. The sequenced sample was blood.

As DNA, the CDR3 is TGTGCCAGCAGCTTAGAGGTAGCGGGAGTCCACAATGAGCAGTTCTTC. Translating it yields CASSLEVAGVHNEQFF. The J gene is TRBJ2-1, the V gene TRBV7-2; 9 nucleotides match TRBD2. This CDR3 has 16 amino acids. Germline V gene data show CDR1 as SGHTA and CDR2 as FQGNSA. J lost 5 bases, V lost 1 base, and 6 bases had no gene match.